This is a list of T cell receptor beta chains from one sample in a study of blood T cell repertoires in COVID-19. Some clones are missing from TCRdb's copy, which holds only in-frame ones; the method was immunoSEQ multiplex PCR. Among about 300,000 clones listed, about nine tenths were seen once. The source material was PBMCs or T cells enriched from blood (not recorded which). The receptor source for this set is a man aged 30 to 45 who had recovered from COVID-19. The CDR3 runs from the conserved cysteine through the conserved F or W. D genes are given only for firm matches. Size is omitted from some rows. Given values are once, few, many or a class for expanded clones.

v_gene,d_gene,j_gene,abundance,CDR3aa,CDR3nt
TRBV7-9,.,TRBJ1-2,.,CASSSPVRGYTF,TGTGCCAGCAGCTCCCCGGTCCGTGGCTACACCTTC
TRBV3-1/TRBV3-2,.,TRBJ2-7,.,CASSQDLGRNGLYEQYF,TGTGCCAGCAGCCAAGATCTAGGGAGGAATGGCCTCTACGAGCAGTACTTC
TRBV7-9,.,TRBJ2-7,once,CASSLTPEQYF,TGTGCCAGCAGTTTAACTCCCGAGCAGTACTTC
TRBV25-1,.,TRBJ1-1,few,CASSDLGDEAFF,TGTGCCAGCAGTGACTTGGGCGATGAAGCTTTCTTT
TRBV10-3,TRBD1,TRBJ1-2,.,CAIRAFGQGNYGYTF,TGTGCCATCAGGGCCTTTGGACAGGGAAACTATGGCTACACCTTC
TRBV4-2,.,TRBJ2-1,.,CASSQRTTIESNNEQFF,TGTGCCAGCAGCCAAAGAACGACTATTGAATCTAACAATGAGCAGTTCTTC
TRBV21-1,.,TRBJ2-5,.,CASSKYGVAGAATQETQYF,TGTGCCAGCAGCAAATATGGAGTAGCGGGGGCCGCAACCCAAGAGACCCAGTACTTC
TRBV5-4,TRBD2,TRBJ2-1,.,CASSLPSGPTYNEQFF,TGTGCCAGCAGCTTGCCTAGCGGGCCCACCTACAATGAGCAGTTCTTC
TRBV28,.,TRBJ1-2,.,CASSFVEENYGYTF,TGTGCCAGCAGTTTTGTTGAGGAAAACTATGGCTACACCTTC
TRBV28,TRBD2,TRBJ2-1,.,CASSLPLAGGFGEQFF,TGTGCCAGCAGTTTACCCCTGGCGGGGGGGTTCGGTGAGCAGTTCTTC
TRBV27,TRBD2,TRBJ2-3,.,CASSSPPSGSMRGTDTQYF,TGTGCCAGCAGTTCACCACCTAGCGGGAGTATGAGGGGAACAGATACGCAGTATTTT
TRBV6-1,TRBD2,TRBJ2-7,.,CASSGGPGLAGNYEQYF,TGTGCCAGCAGTGGCGGGCCGGGACTAGCTGGTAACTACGAGCAGTACTTC
TRBV5-1,.,TRBJ1-1,.,CASSLGRTANTEAFF,TGCGCCAGCAGCTTGGGGCGGACAGCGAACACTGAAGCTTTCTTT
TRBV7-6,TRBD2,TRBJ2-3,.,CASSLAPGGRTDTQYF,TGTGCCAGCAGCTTAGCGCCGGGAGGAAGGACAGATACGCAGTATTTT
TRBV11-3,.,TRBJ2-2,.,CASSPTRGARTGELFF,TGTGCCAGCAGCCCAACCAGGGGGGCCAGGACCGGGGAGCTGTTTTTT
TRBV11-2,.,TRBJ2-2,.,CASSSPGGNTGELFF,TGTGCCAGCAGCTCCCCCGGAGGGAACACCGGGGAGCTGTTTTTT
TRBV28,.,TRBJ2-2,.,CASSLRSGVTGELFF,TGTGCCAGCAGCTTAAGGTCGGGGGTTACCGGGGAGCTGTTTTTT
TRBV30,.,TRBJ1-5,.,CAWSTTTGGSQPQHF,TGTGCCTGGAGTACAACGACAGGCGGCAGTCAGCCCCAGCATTTT
TRBV27,TRBD1,TRBJ2-7,.,CASSLNPGQGSSYEQYF,TGTGCCAGCAGTTTAAACCCAGGACAGGGTAGCTCCTACGAGCAGTACTTC
TRBV7-9,.,TRBJ1-6,.,CASSLNRVLDSPLHF,TGTGCCAGCAGCTTAAACCGGGTATTAGATTCACCCCTCCACTTT
TRBV18,.,TRBJ2-2,.,CASSPRTTATGELFF,TGTGCCAGCTCACCACGCACTACTGCGACCGGGGAGCTGTTTTTT
TRBV28,TRBD1,TRBJ1-2,.,CASRTGGAGGYTF,TGTGCCAGCAGAACAGGGGGCGCGGGTGGCTACACCTTC
TRBV12-5,.,TRBJ2-2,few,CASAWGAAGTGELFF,TGTGCTAGTGCGTGGGGAGCGGCGGGCACCGGGGAGCTGTTTTTT
TRBV30,TRBD1,TRBJ1-6,.,CAWVPPGQGNSPLHF,TGTGCCTGGGTTCCTCCCGGACAGGGGAATTCACCCCTCCACTTT
TRBV10-3,.,TRBJ1-5,.,CAITWDNNQPQHF,TGTGCCATCACTTGGGACAACAATCAGCCCCAGCATTTT
TRBV5-1,.,TRBJ2-5,.,CASSQEAPWETQYF,TGCGCCAGCAGCCAGGAGGCCCCCTGGGAGACCCAGTACTTC
TRBV30,TRBD1,TRBJ1-1,.,CAWARQGNTEAFF,TGTGCCTGGGCGCGACAGGGGAACACTGAAGCTTTCTTT
TRBV29-1,.,TRBJ1-1,.,CSVGADPGAPEAFF,TGCAGCGTTGGGGCCGACCCAGGCGCCCCTGAAGCTTTCTTT
TRBV5-6,TRBD2,TRBJ2-7,.,CASTRPGGYEQYF,TGTGCCAGCACCCGACCGGGAGGGTACGAGCAGTACTTC
TRBV9,TRBD1,TRBJ1-2,.,CASSENRGRVYGYTF,TGTGCCAGCAGTGAGAACAGGGGGAGGGTCTATGGCTACACCTTC
TRBV4-1,.,TRBJ1-1,.,CASSRRTDSEAFF,TGCGCCAGCAGCCGTCGGACAGACTCCGAAGCTTTCTTT
TRBV9,.,TRBJ1-1,.,CASSVVSGKDTEAFF,TGTGCCAGCAGCGTAGTTTCGGGGAAGGACACTGAAGCTTTCTTT
TRBV19,TRBD1,TRBJ1-5,.,CASKPGTGNMSNQPQHF,TGTGCCAGTAAACCTGGGACAGGGAATATGAGCAATCAGCCCCAGCATTTT
TRBV7-9,.,TRBJ1-6,once,CASSPRQSSYNSPLHF,TGTGCCAGCAGCCCTAGACAGAGCTCCTATAATTCACCCCTCCACTTT
TRBV5-1,TRBD1,TRBJ1-6,.,CASSPETGEYSPLHF,TGCGCCAGCAGCCCGGAGACAGGGGAGTATTCACCCCTCCACTTT
TRBV4-1,.,TRBJ1-1,.,CASSQTEGLWAFF,TGCGCCAGCAGCCAAACGGAGGGTTTGTGGGCTTTCTTT
TRBV5-4,TRBD1,TRBJ2-2,.,CASNFDRANTGELFF,TGTGCCAGCAACTTCGACAGGGCCAACACCGGGGAGCTGTTTTTT
TRBV6-5,.,TRBJ1-1,.,CASSLQDYYTEAFF,TGTGCCAGCAGCCTACAGGATTACTACACTGAAGCTTTCTTT
TRBV2,TRBD1,TRBJ1-1,once,CASRGQPGNTEAFF,TGTGCCAGCAGGGGACAGCCTGGGAACACTGAAGCTTTCTTT
TRBV5-1,TRBD2,TRBJ2-1,once,CASRLAGLSYNEQFF,TGCGCCAGCAGACTAGCGGGACTCTCCTACAATGAGCAGTTCTTC
TRBV7-2,.,TRBJ2-3,.,CASSLSGTSTDTQYF,TGTGCCAGCAGCTTATCCGGGACTAGCACAGATACGCAGTATTTT
TRBV5-4,.,TRBJ2-7,.,CASSLGATGSGPVVLYF,TGTGCCAGCAGCCTCGGGGCAACAGGGTCGGGCCCCGTGGTGCTGTACTTC
TRBV29-1,.,TRBJ2-1,.,CSAKTGRDGEQFF,TGCAGCGCTAAGACTGGCAGAGATGGTGAGCAGTTCTTC
TRBV7-2,TRBD1,TRBJ1-2,.,CASSLGTGAPYGYTF,TGTGCCAGCAGCTTAGGTACAGGGGCCCCCTATGGCTACACCTTC
TRBV9,.,TRBJ2-2,once,CASSPRPVWTGELFF,TGTGCCAGCAGCCCAAGACCAGTTTGGACAGGGGAGCTGTTTTTT
TRBV9,TRBD1,TRBJ1-5,.,CASSVRQGQPQHF,TGTGCCAGCAGCGTGAGACAGGGCCAGCCCCAGCATTTT
TRBV2,.,TRBJ2-1,once,CASNPPGTNEQFF,TGTGCCAGCAATCCGCCCGGTACCAATGAGCAGTTCTTC
TRBV24-1,TRBD1,TRBJ1-4,.,CATSDLRDRGEKLFF,TGTGCCACCAGTGATTTGCGAGACAGGGGTGAAAAACTGTTTTTT
TRBV5-4,.,TRBJ2-7,.,CASRGRLDSYEQYF,TGTGCCAGCAGGGGGAGACTAGATAGCTACGAGCAGTACTTC
TRBV7-6,TRBD2,TRBJ2-1,.,CASSFLGGGYNEQFF,TGTGCCAGCAGCTTTCTTGGGGGGGGGTACAATGAGCAGTTCTTC
TRBV19,TRBD1,TRBJ2-7,.,CASSPTGGQHWNEQYF,TGTGCCAGTAGCCCAACAGGGGGGCAACATTGGAACGAGCAGTACTTC
TRBV28,.,TRBJ2-5,.,CASSLPPVETQYF,TGTGCCAGCAGTTTACCGCCAGTCGAGACCCAGTACTTC
TRBV18,.,TRBJ1-6,.,CASSPPMQGNNSPLHF,TGTGCCAGCTCACCACCTATGCAGGGCAATAATTCACCCCTCCACTTT
TRBV6-5,TRBD2,TRBJ2-7,.,CASSQGTSGSYEQYF,TGTGCCAGCAGCCAAGGAACTAGCGGGAGCTACGAGCAGTACTTC